These 17 T cell receptor beta chains share one sample of origin, sequenced in a study of blood T cells in healthy people across ages. A second about 7 to 11 cycle PCR used barcoded and J-beta primers. TCRdb reprocessed the 5' RACE reads via MiXCR and lists one record per CDR3 protein. The sample carries 910,000 or so distinct CDR3 sequences, roughly 51% recorded once. Sequencing input: blood. These receptors originate from a woman in her sixties in good health.

The chain joins TRBV11-3 to TRBJ2-1, with 11 nucleotides matching TRBD2. The V gene's germline CDR1 is SGHNT and CDR2 YENEEA. The CDR3 is made up of 16 amino acids. Trimming at V came to 3 bases and at J to 8 bases, leaving 9 bases not matched to a gene. This chain's CDR3 is CASSFSPLAGGDEQFF. CDR3 nucleotides: TGTGCCAGCAGCTTTTCCCCCCTAGCGGGAGGCGATGAGCAGTTCTTC.

The chain is built from TRBV20-1 and TRBJ2-1; TRBD2 aligns across 13 bases. Germline CDR1 is DFQATT and CDR2 is SNEGSKA (reference sequence). The junction had 7 bases not matched to a gene; V was cut back by 6 bases and J by 8 bases. This CDR3 has 14 residues. CDR3 DNA: TGCAGTGCATGGACTAGCGGGAGTCGGGATGAGCAGTTCTTC. This encodes CSAWTSGSRDEQFF.

The genes are TRBV12-3 or TRBV12-4 and TRBJ2-3, with 9 bases fitting TRBD2. V trimming: 2 bases; J trimming: 5 bases; junction bases outside the gene matches: 5. The CDR3 contains 15 residues. The CDR3 DNA follows: TGTGCCAGCAGTTTAATTAGCGGGAGACGAGATACGCAGTATTTT. Protein product: CASSLISGRRDTQYF.

This clonotype has just one count. This chain connects TRBV3-1 to TRBJ2-1; D ambiguous. V was shortened by 5 bases and J by 9 bases, with 11 bases between the two germline ends. Per germline, CDR1 LGHDT and CDR2 YNNKEL (reference sequence). The CDR3 runs to 12 residues. The CDR3 sequence: CASSSAESEQFF. CDR3 sequence (DNA): TGTGCCAGCAGCTCCGCGGAGAGTGAGCAGTTCTTC.

V is TRBV20-1 and J is TRBJ1-2; D is uncertain. The CDR3 has 16 amino acids. CDR1 is DFQATT, CDR2 SNEGSKA, per germline (reference sequence). V was clipped by 0 bases and J by 0 bases, with 14 bases between them. CDR3 residues: CSARDLAAKSNYGYTF. CDR3 DNA: TGCAGTGCTAGAGATCTGGCAGCTAAGTCTAACTATGGCTACACCTTC.

This chain joins TRBV12-3 or TRBV12-4 and TRBJ1-1; 8 bases are a match to TRBD1. This CDR3 region has 15 residues. With V trimmed by 3 bases and J by 7 bases, 10 bases remained unmatched. The CDR3 coding sequence is TGTGCCAGCAGTTTCCAGGGGGCATTATCTAATGAAGCTTTCTTT. Amino acid sequence: CASSFQGALSNEAFF.

This clonotype was picked up a small number of times. V usage is TRBV7-9 and J usage is TRBJ1-2; the D is unclear. V was shortened by 5 bases and J by 6 bases, with 16 bases between the two germline ends. The CDR3 totals 14 residues. In germline, CDR1 is SEHNR, CDR2 FQNEAQ (reference sequence). In DNA form, the CDR3 reads TGTGCCAGCAGCAACCTCGCGGGCCGACATGGCTACACCTTC. It translates to CASSNLAGRHGYTF.

The chain is built from TRBV3-1 and TRBJ2-3, with 7 bases matching TRBD1. This CDR3 is built from 15 residues. Looked up from germline, CDR1 is LGHDT and CDR2 is YNNKEL (reference sequence). Trimming cost V 2 bases and J 4 bases; bases outside gene matches: 6. CDR3 nucleotides: TGTGCCAGCAGCCAAACGCGACAGGGTGCAGATACGCAGTATTTT. Translation: CASSQTRQGADTQYF.

This clonotype was seen just once. The chain carries TRBV7-9 and TRBJ2-4; possibly TRBD1 for D (5 bases). Trimming took off 8 bases at V and 6 bases at J, with 17 bases between the two ends. Germline V lookup: CDR1 SEHNR, CDR2 FQNEAQ (reference sequence). The CDR3 spans 14 residues. CDR3 sequence (DNA): TGTGCCAGCCGGCCGCGACAGAGGATAAACATTCAGTACTTC. Its translation is CASRPRQRINIQYF.

The chain employs TRBV5-6 and TRBJ2-5; 7 bases fit TRBD2. Germline CDR1 and CDR2: SGHDT and YYEEEE. V shed 5 bases and J 4 bases; nucleotides not matched to a gene: 8. The CDR3 loop spans 14 amino acids. The CDR3: CASRRGLDGETQYF. CDR3 nucleotides: TGTGCCAGCAGACGAGGACTAGACGGAGAGACCCAGTACTTC. Full variable domain (missing parts from reference TRBV5-6 and TRBJ2-5): DAGVTQSPTHLIKTRGQQVTLRCSPKSGHDTVSWYQQALGQGPQFIFQYYEEEERQRGNFPDRFSGHQFPNYSSELNVNALLLGDSALYLCASRRGLDGETQYFGPGTRLLVL.

CDR3 amino acids: CSATGMDGYNEQFF. The CDR3 bases are TGCAGTGCTACAGGAATGGACGGGTACAATGAGCAGTTCTTC. The chain combines TRBV20-1 with TRBJ2-1, with no clear D. This CDR3 contains 14 residues. CDR1 and CDR2 from the germline V gene are DFQATT and SNEGSKA (reference sequence). V lost 4 bases and J lost 4, with 14 bases in between.

The rearrangement links TRBV3-1 to TRBJ2-1; a weak D match, TRBD2 (6 bases). Trimming stripped 3 bases from V and 6 bases from J, with 12 bases between. Germline V lookup: CDR1 LGHDT, CDR2 YNNKEL (reference sequence). This CDR3 is built from 14 residues. CDR3 protein: CASSHAGKGNEQFF. The CDR3 DNA is TGTGCCAGCAGCCATGCGGGAAAAGGCAATGAGCAGTTCTTC.

The chain carries TRBV10-3 and TRBJ2-7; TRBD1 aligns across 9 bases. The J call is uncertain, as TRBJ2-5 better fits the DNA end. The V gene's germline CDR1 is ENHRY and CDR2 SYGVKD. The CDR3 covers 17 residues. The CDR3 spells CAISESTGTGSGETQYF. In nucleotides, the CDR3 is TGTGCCATCAGTGAGTCGACCGGGACAGGGTCTGGAGAGACCCAGTACTTC.

This clonotype was detected a few times. The chain uses TRBV29-1 and TRBJ1-1; TRBD1 matches at 7 bases. CDR3 length equals 15 residues. The trim removed 0 bases at V and 8 bases at J, leaving 12 bases unmatched. Germline CDR1 is SQVTM and CDR2 is ANQGSEA. The CDR3 nucleotides are TGCAGCGTTGAAGATCTTAGGCAGGGGGGACGGGAAGCTTTCTTT. It specifies CSVEDLRQGGREAFF.

The V call is TRBV7-9, the J call TRBJ1-1, with D possibly TRBD1 on 5 matching bases. Germline-derived CDR1 and CDR2 are SEHNR and FQNEAQ (reference sequence). There are 12 residues in the CDR3. The CDR3 coding sequence is TGTGCTATCGGGGCGATGAACACTGAAGCTTTCTTT. Amino acids: CAIGAMNTEAFF. Based on the CDR3 plus reference TRBV7-9 and TRBJ1-1, the full variable domain is DTGVSQNPRHKITKRGQNVTFRCDPISEHNRLYWYRQTLGQGPEFLTYFQNEAQLEKSRLLSDRFSAERPKGSFSTLEIQRTEQGDSAMYLCAIGAMNTEAFFGQGTRLTVV.

This clonotype was detected a few times. The chain couples TRBV12-3 or TRBV12-4 to TRBJ2-3; TRBD1 is a possible D gene (6 bases). Trimming left V 4 bases short and J 4 bases short, with 9 bases between. This CDR3 spans 13 amino acids. The DNA for the CDR3 is TGTGCCAGCAGTTACAGGGTCTCAGATACGCAGTATTTT. This encodes CASSYRVSDTQYF.

The V and J genes are TRBV12-3 or TRBV12-4 and TRBJ2-1; D gene unclear. V was shortened by 7 bases and J by 3 bases, with 10 bases between the two germline ends. This CDR3 is 13 amino acids long. CDR3 loop: CASKPGDYNEQFF. In DNA, the CDR3 is TGTGCCAGCAAACCCGGAGACTACAATGAGCAGTTCTTC.